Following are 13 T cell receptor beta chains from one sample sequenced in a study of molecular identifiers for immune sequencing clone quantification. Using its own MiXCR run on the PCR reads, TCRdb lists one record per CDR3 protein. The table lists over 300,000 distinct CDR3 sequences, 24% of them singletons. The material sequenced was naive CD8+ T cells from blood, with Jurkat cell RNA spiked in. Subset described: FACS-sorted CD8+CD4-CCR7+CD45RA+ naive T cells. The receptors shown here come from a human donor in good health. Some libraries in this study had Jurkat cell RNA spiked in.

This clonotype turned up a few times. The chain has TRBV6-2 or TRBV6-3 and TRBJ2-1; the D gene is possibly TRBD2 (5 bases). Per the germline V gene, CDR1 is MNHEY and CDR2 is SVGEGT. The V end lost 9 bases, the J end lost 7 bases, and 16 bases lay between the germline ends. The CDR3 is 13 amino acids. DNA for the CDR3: TGTGCCAGTACTCCGGGCGGGTGGAATGAGCAGTTCTTC. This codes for CASTPGGWNEQFF.

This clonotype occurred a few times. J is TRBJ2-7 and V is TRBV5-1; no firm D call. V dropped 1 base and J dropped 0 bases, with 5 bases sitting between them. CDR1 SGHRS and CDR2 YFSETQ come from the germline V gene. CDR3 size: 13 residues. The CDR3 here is CASSLRISYEQYF. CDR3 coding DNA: TGCGCCAGCAGCTTGAGGATCTCCTACGAGCAGTACTTC.

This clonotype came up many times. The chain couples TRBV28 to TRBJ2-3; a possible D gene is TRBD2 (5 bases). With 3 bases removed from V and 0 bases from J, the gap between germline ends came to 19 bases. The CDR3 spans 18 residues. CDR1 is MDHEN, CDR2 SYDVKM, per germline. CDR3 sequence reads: CASSFEETRVLSTDTQYF. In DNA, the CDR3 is TGTGCCAGCAGTTTCGAAGAAACTAGAGTACTGAGCACAGATACGCAGTATTTT.

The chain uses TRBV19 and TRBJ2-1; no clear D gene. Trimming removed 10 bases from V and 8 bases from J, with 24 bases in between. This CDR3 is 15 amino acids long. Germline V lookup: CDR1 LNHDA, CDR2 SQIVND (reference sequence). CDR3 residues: CATTPVTNFEDEQFF. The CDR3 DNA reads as TGTGCCACAACCCCGGTTACAAACTTTGAGGATGAGCAGTTCTTC.

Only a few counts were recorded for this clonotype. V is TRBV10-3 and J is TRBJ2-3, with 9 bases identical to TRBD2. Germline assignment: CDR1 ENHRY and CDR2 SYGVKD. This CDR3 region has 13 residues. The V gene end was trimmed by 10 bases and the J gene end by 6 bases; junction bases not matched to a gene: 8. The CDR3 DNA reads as TGTGCCACACTAGCGGGCACCGACGATACGCAGTATTTT. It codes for CATLAGTDDTQYF.

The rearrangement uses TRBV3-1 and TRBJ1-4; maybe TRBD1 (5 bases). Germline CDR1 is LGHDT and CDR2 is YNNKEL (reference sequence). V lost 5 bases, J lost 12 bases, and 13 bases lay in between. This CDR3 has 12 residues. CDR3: CASSYGTRELFF. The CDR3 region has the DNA TGTGCCAGCAGCTATGGGACCAGGGAACTGTTTTTT.

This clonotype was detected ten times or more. In DNA, the CDR3 is TGTGCCAGCAGCGGAAGCGTCGCGGGACCCCAAGAGACCCAGTACTTC. This translates into CASSGSVAGPQETQYF. The chain employs TRBV9 and TRBJ2-5; TRBD2 is a possible D gene (6 bases). The CDR3 contains 16 residues. Germline loops: CDR1 SGDLS, CDR2 YYNGEE. Trimming took 3 bases from V and 1 from J, leaving 16 bases between them.

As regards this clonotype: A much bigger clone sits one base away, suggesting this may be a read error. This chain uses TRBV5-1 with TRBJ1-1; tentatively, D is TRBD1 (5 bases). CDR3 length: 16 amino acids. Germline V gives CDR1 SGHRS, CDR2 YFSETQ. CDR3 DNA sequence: TGCGCCAGCAGCCCCCGGGGGGTTCAGGGATTGACTGAAGTTTTCTTT. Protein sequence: CASSPRGVQGLTEVFF. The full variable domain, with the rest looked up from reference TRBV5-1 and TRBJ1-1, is KAGVTQTPRYLIKTRGQQVTLSCSPISGHRSVSWYQQTPGQGLQFLFEYFSETQRNKGNFPGRFSGRQFSNSRSEMNVSTLELGDSALYLCASSPRGVQGLTEVFFGQGTRLTVV.

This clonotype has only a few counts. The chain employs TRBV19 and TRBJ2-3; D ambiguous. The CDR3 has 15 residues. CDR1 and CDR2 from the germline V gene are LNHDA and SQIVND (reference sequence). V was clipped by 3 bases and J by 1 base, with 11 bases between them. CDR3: CASSIGVRGTDTQYF. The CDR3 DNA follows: TGTGCCAGTAGTATCGGAGTTCGAGGCACAGATACGCAGTATTTT.

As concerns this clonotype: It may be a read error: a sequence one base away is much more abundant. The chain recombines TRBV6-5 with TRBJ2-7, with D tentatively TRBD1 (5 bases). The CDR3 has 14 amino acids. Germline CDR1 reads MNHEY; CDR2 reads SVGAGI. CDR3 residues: CASSYTDSSYGQYF. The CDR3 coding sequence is TGTGCCAGCAGTTACACAGACAGCTCCTACGGGCAGTACTTC.

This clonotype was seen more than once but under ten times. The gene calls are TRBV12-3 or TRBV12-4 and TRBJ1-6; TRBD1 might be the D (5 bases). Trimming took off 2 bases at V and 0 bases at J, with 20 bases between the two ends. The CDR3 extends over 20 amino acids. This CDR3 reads CASSLFLVSGGTSYNSPLHF. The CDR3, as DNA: TGTGCCAGCAGTTTATTCTTGGTTTCGGGGGGAACCTCCTATAATTCACCCCTCCACTTT.

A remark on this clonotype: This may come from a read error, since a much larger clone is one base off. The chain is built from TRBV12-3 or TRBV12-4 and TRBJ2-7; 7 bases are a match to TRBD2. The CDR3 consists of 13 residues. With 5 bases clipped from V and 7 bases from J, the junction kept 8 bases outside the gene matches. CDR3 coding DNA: TGTGCCAGCAGTGAGTACGGGAGGCAGGAGCAGTACTTC. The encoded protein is CASSEYGRQEQYF.

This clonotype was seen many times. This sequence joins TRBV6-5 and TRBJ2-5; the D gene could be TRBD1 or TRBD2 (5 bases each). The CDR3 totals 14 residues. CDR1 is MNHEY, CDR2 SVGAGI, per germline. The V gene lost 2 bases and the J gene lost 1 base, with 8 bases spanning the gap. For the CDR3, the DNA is TGTGCCAGCAGTTACGGGGACCTCCAAGAGACCCAGTACTTC. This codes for CASSYGDLQETQYF.